This T cell receptor (beta chain) was identified in a study of blood T cell repertoires in COVID-19. This CDR3 comprises 15 residues. From germline, CDR1 is SEHNR and CDR2 FQNEAQ (reference sequence). Trimming removed 5 bases at V and 4 bases at J, with 15 bases between. The table came from immunoSEQ multiplex PCR; TCRdb's copy has only in-frame clones and leaves some out. The repertoire holds more than 95,000 clones, with around 87% as singletons. This receptor was obtained from a man between 45 and 60 years old with acute or convalescent COVID-19. The chain carries TRBV7-9 and TRBJ1-5; perhaps TRBD1 as D (5 bases). The sequenced material came from peripheral blood. In DNA form, the CDR3 reads TGTGCCAGCAGCGCGGACAAGGGTAAGAATCAGCCCCAGCATTTT. It yields the protein CASSADKGKNQPQHF.